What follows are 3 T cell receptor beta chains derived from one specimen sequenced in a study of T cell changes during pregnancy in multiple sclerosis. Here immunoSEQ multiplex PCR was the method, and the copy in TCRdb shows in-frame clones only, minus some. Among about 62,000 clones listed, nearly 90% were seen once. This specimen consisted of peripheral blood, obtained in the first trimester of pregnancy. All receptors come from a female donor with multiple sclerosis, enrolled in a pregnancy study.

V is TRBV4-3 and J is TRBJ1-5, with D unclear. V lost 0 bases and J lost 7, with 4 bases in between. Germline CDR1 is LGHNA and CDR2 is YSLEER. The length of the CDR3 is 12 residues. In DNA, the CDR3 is TGCGCCAGCAGCCAAGACGGGCAGCCCCAGCATTTT. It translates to CASSQDGQPQHF.

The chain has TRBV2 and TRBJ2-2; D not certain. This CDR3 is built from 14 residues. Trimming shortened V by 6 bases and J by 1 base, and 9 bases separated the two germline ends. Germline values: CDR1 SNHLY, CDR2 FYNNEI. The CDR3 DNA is TGTGCCAGCAGCGTAACAGTGAACACCGGGGAGCTGTTTTTT. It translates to CASSVTVNTGELFF.

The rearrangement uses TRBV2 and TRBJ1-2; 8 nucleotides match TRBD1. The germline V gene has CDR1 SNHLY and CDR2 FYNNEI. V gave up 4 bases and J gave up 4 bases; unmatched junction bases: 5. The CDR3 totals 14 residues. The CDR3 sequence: CASSVQGASYGYTF. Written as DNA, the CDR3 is TGTGCCAGCAGTGTCCAGGGGGCGAGCTATGGCTACACCTTC.